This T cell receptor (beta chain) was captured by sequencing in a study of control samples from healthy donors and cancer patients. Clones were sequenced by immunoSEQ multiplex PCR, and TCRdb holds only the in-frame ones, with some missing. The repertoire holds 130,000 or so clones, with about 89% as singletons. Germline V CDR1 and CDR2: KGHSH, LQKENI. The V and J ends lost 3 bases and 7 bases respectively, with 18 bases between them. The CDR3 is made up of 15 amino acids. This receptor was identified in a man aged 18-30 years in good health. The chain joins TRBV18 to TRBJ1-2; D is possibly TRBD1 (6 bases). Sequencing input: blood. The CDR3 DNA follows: TGTGCCAGCTCACCTAACCGGGACATACTTGGTGGCTACACCTTC. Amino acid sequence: CASSPNRDILGGYTF.